This is a list of T cell receptor beta chains from one sample in a study of blood T cell repertoires in COVID-19. TCRdb's copy holds only in-frame clones and misses some; the assay was immunoSEQ multiplex PCR. The sample records around 250,000 clones, around 90% being singletons. Sample: PBMCs or T cells enriched from blood (not recorded which). These receptors originate from a woman aged 40 to 50 who had been exposed to COVID-19. CDR3s include the opening cysteine and the closing phenylalanine or tryptophan. Each record gives: clone size, V gene, D gene, J gene, CDR3 protein, CDR3 DNA. A D gene is named only where the DNA matches it firmly. A clone size is listed for some rows: how often the clone was seen (once, few, many), or a class if it is expanded.

>NA|TRBV7-9|TRBD1|TRBJ1-6
CASSLVQGGSPLHF
TGTGCCAGCAGCTTAGTCCAGGGGGGATCACCCCTCCACTTT
>once|TRBV5-1|TRBD1|TRBJ2-1
CASSFSGDSRIEQFF
TGTGCCAGCAGCTTTTCTGGGGACAGCAGAATTGAGCAGTTCTTC
>NA|TRBV6-2/TRBV6-3|NA|TRBJ1-1
CASSRGGLFTEAFF
TGTGCCAGCAGTCGTGGGGGGTTATTCACTGAAGCTTTCTTT
>NA|TRBV11-3|TRBD2|TRBJ2-1
CASSSRAGNSYNEQFF
TGTGCCAGCAGCTCGAGAGCGGGGAACTCCTACAATGAGCAGTTCTTC
>NA|TRBV7-3|NA|TRBJ1-1
CASSPQGPPEAFF
TGTGCCAGCAGCCCACAGGGTCCCCCTGAAGCTTTCTTT
>once|TRBV19|NA|TRBJ1-2
CASSRGRFDGYTF
TGTGCCAGTAGTAGAGGGAGGTTTGATGGCTACACCTTC
>NA|TRBV9|NA|TRBJ2-5
CASSVSSGSGAPSETQYF
TGTGCCAGCAGCGTGTCTTCCGGGAGTGGGGCCCCCTCAGAGACCCAGTACTTC
>NA|TRBV5-1|NA|TRBJ1-2
CASSLGLGGANYGYTF
TGTGCCAGCAGCTTGGGTTTGGGGGGAGCTAACTATGGCTACACCTTC
>once|TRBV6-2/TRBV6-3|NA|TRBJ1-2
CASSYGSLYGYTF
TGTGCCAGCAGTTACGGGAGCCTCTATGGCTACACCTTC
>NA|TRBV10-1|NA|TRBJ1-5
CASSEDSLPGQPQHF
TGCGCCAGCAGTGAGGACAGCCTCCCTGGTCAGCCCCAGCATTTT
>many|TRBV10-1|NA|TRBJ2-4
CASSERIGGEGGQNIQYF
TGCGCCAGCAGTGAACGCATCGGTGGCGAGGGAGGCCAAAACATTCAGTACTTC
>NA|TRBV6-4|NA|TRBJ1-1
CASREGSEAFF
TGTGCCAGCAGGGAGGGGTCTGAAGCTTTCTTT
>NA|TRBV5-5|NA|TRBJ2-1
CASSGAGNEQFF
TGTGCCAGCAGCGGTGCGGGTAATGAGCAGTTCTTC
>NA|TRBV5-4|NA|TRBJ2-3
CASSLGLASTDTQYF
TGTGCCAGCAGCTTGGGCTTAGCTAGCACAGATACGCAGTATTTT
>NA|TRBV20-1|NA|TRBJ1-1
CSASFDTEAFF
TGCAGTGCCTCCTTCGACACTGAAGCTTTCTTT
>NA|TRBV7-2|NA|TRBJ1-5
CASSFLGVTVGNQPQHF
TGTGCCAGCAGCTTTCTAGGGGTAACTGTGGGGAATCAGCCCCAGCATTTT
>NA|TRBV5-1|TRBD1|TRBJ2-3
CASSFEGTVTDTQYF
TGCGCCAGCAGCTTTGAGGGGACAGTCACAGATACGCAGTATTTT
>NA|TRBV30|TRBD1|TRBJ1-4
CAWSAGGGNEKLFF
TGTGCCTGGAGTGCAGGAGGGGGCAATGAAAAACTGTTTTTT
>NA|TRBV10-3|TRBD1|TRBJ1-2
CAISGDSAYGYTF
TGTGCCATCAGTGGGGACAGTGCTTATGGCTACACCTTC
>NA|TRBV30|TRBD1|TRBJ1-2
CASTGIGYGYTF
TGTGCCTCGACAGGGATCGGCTATGGCTACACCTTC
>NA|TRBV6-5|TRBD1|TRBJ1-2
CASGTASWWGYTF
TGTGCCAGCGGGACAGCCTCGTGGTGGGGCTACACCTTC
>few|TRBV7-6|TRBD2|TRBJ2-5
CASSKGLAGSFKTQYF
TGTGCCAGCAGCAAGGGACTAGCGGGCAGTTTTAAGACCCAGTACTTC
>NA|TRBV24-1|NA|TRBJ1-2
CATSSANYGYTF
TGTGCCACCAGTTCAGCTAACTATGGCTACACCTTC
>NA|TRBV5-1|NA|TRBJ1-3
CASSLAAGSGNTIYF
TGCGCCAGCAGCTTGGCCGCGGGATCTGGAAACACCATATATTTT
>NA|TRBV18|NA|TRBJ2-2
CASSPPETGELFF
TGTGCCAGCTCACCACCAGAGACCGGGGAGCTGTTTTTT
>NA|TRBV15|TRBD1|TRBJ2-5
CATSSPGQGSQETQYF
TGTGCCACCAGCAGCCCGGGACAGGGATCCCAAGAGACCCAGTACTTC
>NA|TRBV15|NA|TRBJ1-5
CATSRDDFGGYSNQPQHF
TGTGCCACCAGCAGAGATGACTTCGGAGGTTATAGCAATCAGCCCCAGCATTTT
>once|TRBV3-1/TRBV3-2|TRBD1|TRBJ2-5
CASSHSGQGKETQYF
TGTGCCAGCAGCCATTCGGGACAGGGAAAAGAGACCCAGTACTTC
>few|TRBV4-1|NA|TRBJ1-4
CATGQNPATNEKLFF
TGCGCCACAGGACAGAACCCTGCAACTAATGAAAAACTGTTTTTT
>NA|TRBV4-2|TRBD1|TRBJ2-2
CASSQGDRDTGELFF
TGTGCCAGCAGCCAAGGTGACAGGGACACCGGGGAGCTGTTTTTT
>NA|TRBV7-9|NA|TRBJ1-2
CASSLRLQVDRHYGYTF
TGTGCCAGCAGCTTAAGGTTACAAGTAGACAGACACTATGGCTACACCTTC
>NA|TRBV4-1|NA|TRBJ1-1
CASWGAGRGNTEAFF
TGCGCCAGCTGGGGCGCGGGGAGAGGGAACACTGAAGCTTTCTTT
>NA|TRBV4-1|TRBD1|TRBJ2-1
CASSQEEGGPGHNEQFF
TGCGCCAGCAGCCAAGAAGAAGGGGGCCCGGGACACAATGAGCAGTTCTTC
>NA|TRBV7-8|NA|TRBJ2-7
CASSLDGGTFYEQYF
TGTGCCAGCAGCTTAGATGGAGGGACCTTCTACGAGCAGTACTTC
>NA|TRBV27|TRBD1|TRBJ1-2
CASSLSRQGYGYTF
TGTGCCAGCAGTTTATCCCGACAGGGCTATGGCTACACCTTC
>NA|TRBV3-1/TRBV3-2|NA|TRBJ2-6
CASSPGQLSGANVLTF
TGTGCCAGCAGCCCCGGACAGCTCTCTGGGGCCAACGTCCTGACTTTC
>once|TRBV11-3|NA|TRBJ2-3
CASSLTSLNTQYF
TGTGCCAGCAGCTTAACTAGCTTAAATACGCAGTATTTT
>NA|TRBV19|NA|TRBJ2-7
CATGRGYYEQYF
TGTGCCACCGGCAGGGGATACTACGAGCAGTACTTC
>NA|TRBV5-1|TRBD1|TRBJ1-2
CASSPDREIRGYTF
TGTGCCAGCAGCCCGGACAGGGAGATAAGGGGCTACACCTTC
>NA|TRBV7-2|NA|TRBJ1-5
CASSSGPGGRPQHF
TGTGCCAGCAGCTCGGGTCCGGGCGGGAGGCCCCAGCATTTT
>NA|TRBV5-4|NA|TRBJ1-6
CASSLAGTGGNSPLHF
TGTGCCAGCAGCTTGGCCGGCACGGGGGGAAATTCACCCCTCCACTTT
>NA|TRBV7-8|TRBD1|TRBJ1-3
CASSLVVQGVPSGNTIYF
TGTGCCAGCAGCTTAGTGGTACAGGGGGTACCCTCTGGAAACACCATATATTTT
>NA|TRBV27|NA|TRBJ2-2
CASSLGQGNTGELFF
TGTGCCAGCAGTTTAGGGCAGGGGAACACCGGGGAGCTGTTTTTT
>NA|TRBV5-1|NA|TRBJ1-1
CASSLGQGSSTEAFF
TGCGCCAGCAGCTTGGGTCAGGGGTCGAGCACTGAAGCTTTCTTT
>NA|TRBV7-3|NA|TRBJ2-7
CASSLMGQPYSYEQYF
TGTGCCAGCAGCTTAATGGGGCAGCCATACTCCTACGAGCAGTACTTC
>NA|TRBV28|NA|TRBJ1-2
CATTPGGGGNYGYTF
TGTGCCACGACCCCGGGGGGCGGGGGGAACTATGGCTACACCTTC
>NA|TRBV4-3|TRBD1|TRBJ1-2
CASSQGTLRAGGNYGYTF
TGCGCCAGCAGCCAGGGGACATTGAGAGCAGGGGGCAACTATGGCTACACCTTC
>NA|TRBV5-4|NA|TRBJ2-2
CASSPRESGELFF
TGTGCCAGCAGCCCCAGGGAAAGCGGGGAGCTGTTTTTT
>NA|TRBV2|TRBD2|TRBJ2-1
CASRTHPGLAGFEQFF
TGTGCCAGCAGGACGCATCCGGGACTAGCGGGTTTTGAGCAGTTCTTC
>NA|TRBV13|TRBD1|TRBJ1-2
CASSLNGDRGHDGYTF
TGTGCCAGCAGCTTAAACGGGGACAGGGGGCACGATGGCTACACCTTC
>NA|TRBV15|NA|TRBJ1-5
CATSRVGDRDSNQPQHF
TGTGCCACCAGCAGAGTTGGAGACAGAGATAGCAATCAGCCCCAGCATTTT
>NA|TRBV7-9|NA|TRBJ2-2
CASSLVGGTGELFF
TGTGCCAGCAGCTTAGTCGGGGGAACCGGGGAGCTGTTTTTT
>NA|TRBV24-1|NA|TRBJ2-3
CATSDSWGREDTQYF
TGTGCCACCAGTGATTCGTGGGGGCGTGAGGATACGCAGTATTTT
>NA|TRBV28|TRBD1|TRBJ2-3
CASRETGGPSTDTQYF
TGTGCCAGCAGGGAAACAGGGGGCCCTAGCACAGATACGCAGTATTTT
>NA|TRBV30|TRBD1|TRBJ1-5
CACGQGEGQPQHF
TGTGCCTGTGGACAGGGGGAAGGGCAGCCCCAGCATTTT
>NA|TRBV28|NA|TRBJ2-2
CASSTASWDTGELFF
TGTGCCAGCAGTACAGCCAGCTGGGACACCGGGGAGCTGTTTTTT
>NA|TRBV6-2/TRBV6-3|TRBD1|TRBJ1-5
CASSYPDRGAVQPQHF
TGTGCCAGCAGTTACCCGGACAGGGGGGCCGTCCAGCCCCAGCATTTT